This T cell receptor beta chain was identified in a study of blood T cell repertoires in COVID-19. The data were produced by immunoSEQ multiplex PCR, yet TCRdb's version contains in-frame clones alone and is incomplete. Of 150,000 to 200,000 clones listed, roughly 82% are singletons. CDR3 size: 13 residues. Trimming left V 3 bases short and J 6 bases short, with 10 bases between. Germline V gene lookup returns CDR1 MNHNY and CDR2 SVGAGI (reference sequence). Material for sequencing was peripheral blood. The V and J genes are TRBV6-6 and TRBJ2-3, with D hard to call. This TCR came from a woman aged 40 to 49 with COVID-19, enrolled during active disease. The chain's CDR3 is CASSYTGGDTQYF. As DNA, the CDR3 is TGTGCCAGCAGTTATACGGGTGGCGATACGCAGTATTTT.